Detailed here is one T cell receptor beta chain. No antigen is known for it. The data were obtained in a study of cytomegalovirus exposure and HLA in healthy donors. The CDR3 spans 14 residues. Germline V lookup: CDR1 SEHNR, CDR2 FQNEAQ (reference sequence). V trimming: 5 bases; J trimming: 6 bases; junction bases outside the gene matches: 9. 60 Vbeta and 13 Jbeta primers were used in PCR. In the authors' workflow: A follow-up analysis tallied about 80 million unique TCR beta chains, approximately 10 million shared. Sequencing used immunoSEQ multiplex PCR; TCRdb keeps in-frame clones, though not all of them. V, J and clone size derive from that table, while D and trimming were established from the DNA sequence. The data show tens of thousands of clones, roughly 77% seen once. Study-wide results and limits: Across donors, most TCRs were seen rarely, yet some public ones were widespread. Immune exposure information comprised only CMV serostatus. A few CMV-associated chains proved CMV antigen-specific in vitro.

This receptor was obtained from a woman in her forties in good health and CMV-seropositive. Sequences were obtained from PBMCs. The chain joins TRBV7-9 to TRBJ1-2, with 7 bases that match TRBD1. CDR3 protein: CASSLLTGENGYTF. CDR3 nucleotide sequence: TGTGCCAGCAGCCTTCTTACAGGGGAGAATGGCTACACCTTC. Filled out from reference TRBV7-9 and TRBJ1-2, the complete variable domain reads DTGVSQNPRHKITKRGQNVTFRCDPISEHNRLYWYRQTLGQGPEFLTYFQNEAQLEKSRLLSDRFSAERPKGSFSTLEIQRTEQGDSAMYLCASSLLTGENGYTFGSGTRLTVV.